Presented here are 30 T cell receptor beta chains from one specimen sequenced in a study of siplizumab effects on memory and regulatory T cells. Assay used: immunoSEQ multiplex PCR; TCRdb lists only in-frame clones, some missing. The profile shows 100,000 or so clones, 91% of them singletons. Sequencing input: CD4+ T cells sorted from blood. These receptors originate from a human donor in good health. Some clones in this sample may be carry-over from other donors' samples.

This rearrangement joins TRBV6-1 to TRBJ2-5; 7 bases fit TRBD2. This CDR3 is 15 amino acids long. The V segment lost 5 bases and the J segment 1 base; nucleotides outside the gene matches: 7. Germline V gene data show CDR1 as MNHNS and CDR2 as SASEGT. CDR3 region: CASSNRPSGQETQYF. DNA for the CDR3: TGTGCCAGCAGTAATCGTCCTAGCGGCCAAGAGACCCAGTACTTC.

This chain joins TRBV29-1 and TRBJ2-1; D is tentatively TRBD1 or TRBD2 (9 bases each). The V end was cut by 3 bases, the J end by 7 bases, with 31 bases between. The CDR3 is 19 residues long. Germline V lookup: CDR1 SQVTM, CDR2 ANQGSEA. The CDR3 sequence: CSVDRDRAFLLAGINEQFF. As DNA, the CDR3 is TGCAGCGTTGATAGGGACAGGGCTTTTCTCCTAGCGGGAATTAATGAGCAGTTCTTC.

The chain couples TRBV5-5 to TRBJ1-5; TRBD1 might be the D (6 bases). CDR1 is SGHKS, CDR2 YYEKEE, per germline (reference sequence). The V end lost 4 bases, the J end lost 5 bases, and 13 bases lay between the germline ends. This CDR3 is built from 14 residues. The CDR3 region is CASSPGQKDQPQHF. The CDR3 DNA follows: TGTGCCAGCAGCCCTGGACAGAAGGATCAGCCCCAGCATTTT.

The DNA of the CDR3 is TGTGCCAGCTCACTAACGGGACAGCGCCAGGAGACCCAGTACTTC. Encoded protein: CASSLTGQRQETQYF. The chain uses TRBV18 and TRBJ2-5; 7 bases align to TRBD1. CDR3 length equals 15 residues. V was pared by 4 bases and J by 5 bases, with 10 bases of the junction left unmatched. Germline CDR1 reads KGHSH; CDR2 reads LQKENI.

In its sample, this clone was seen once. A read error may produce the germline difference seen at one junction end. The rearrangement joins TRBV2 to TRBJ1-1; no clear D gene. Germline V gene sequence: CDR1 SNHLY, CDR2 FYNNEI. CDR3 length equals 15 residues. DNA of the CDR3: TGTGCCAGCAGTGACGAGGGATCCCCTGGTAGTGGGAGTCTCTTT. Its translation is CASSDEGSPGSGSLF.

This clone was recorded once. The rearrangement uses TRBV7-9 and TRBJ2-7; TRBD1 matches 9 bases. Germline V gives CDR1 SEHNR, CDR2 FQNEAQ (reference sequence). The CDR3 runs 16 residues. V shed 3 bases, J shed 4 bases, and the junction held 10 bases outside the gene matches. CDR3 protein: CASSLRPGQGVYEQYF. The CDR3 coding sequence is TGTGCCAGCAGCTTGAGACCGGGACAGGGTGTTTACGAGCAGTACTTC.

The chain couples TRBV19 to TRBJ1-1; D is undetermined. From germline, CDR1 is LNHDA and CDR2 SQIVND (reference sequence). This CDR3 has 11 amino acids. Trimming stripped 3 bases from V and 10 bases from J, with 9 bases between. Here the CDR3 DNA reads TGTGCCAGTAGTATTACGGGGATAGCTTTCTTT. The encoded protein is CASSITGIAFF.

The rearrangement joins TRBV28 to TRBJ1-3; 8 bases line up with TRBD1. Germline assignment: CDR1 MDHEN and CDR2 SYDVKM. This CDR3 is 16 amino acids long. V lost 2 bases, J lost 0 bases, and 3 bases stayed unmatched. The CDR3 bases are TGTGCCAGCAGTTTAACAGACAGGGGCTCTGGAAACACCATATATTTT. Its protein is CASSLTDRGSGNTIYF.

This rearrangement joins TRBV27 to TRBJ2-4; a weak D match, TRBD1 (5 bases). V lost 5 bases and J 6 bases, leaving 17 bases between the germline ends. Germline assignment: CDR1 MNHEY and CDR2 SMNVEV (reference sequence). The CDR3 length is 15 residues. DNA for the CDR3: TGTGCCAGCAGTAAAAATGACAATCAGGGAAACATTCAGTACTTC. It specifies CASSKNDNQGNIQYF.

The CDR3 nucleotides read TGTGCCAGCAGCTTATCCCTCCCGGGAGCGAACACCGGGGAGCTGTTTTTT. Its translation: CASSLSLPGANTGELFF. This chain connects TRBV7-9 to TRBJ2-2, with a weak D call TRBD2 (6 bases). CDR1 and CDR2 from the germline V gene are SEHNR and FQNEAQ (reference sequence). The CDR3 sequence is 17 residues long. Trimming cost V 2 bases and J 0 bases, with 13 bases left between them.

CDR3 coding DNA: TGCGCCAGCAGGGGGAGCTATCTGAAAAATGAGCAGTTCTTC. It translates to CASRGSYLKNEQFF. This chain links TRBV5-1 with TRBJ2-1; D perhaps matches TRBD2 (5 bases). The germline V gene has CDR1 SGHRS and CDR2 YFSETQ. V lost 5 bases to trimming and J lost 7 bases, with 16 bases between them. The CDR3 covers 14 residues.

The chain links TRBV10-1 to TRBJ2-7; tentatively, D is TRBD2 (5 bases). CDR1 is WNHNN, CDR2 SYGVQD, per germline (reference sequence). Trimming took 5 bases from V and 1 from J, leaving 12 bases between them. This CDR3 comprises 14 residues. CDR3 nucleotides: TGCGCCAGCAGTAGTAGCGCGGCATCCTACGAGCAGTACTTC. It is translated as CASSSSAASYEQYF.

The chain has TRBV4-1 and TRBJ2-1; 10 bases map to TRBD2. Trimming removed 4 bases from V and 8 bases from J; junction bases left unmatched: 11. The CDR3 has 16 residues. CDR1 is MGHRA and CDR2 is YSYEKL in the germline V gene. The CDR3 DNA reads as TGCGCCAGCAGCCGGCTAGCGGGAGCGACCTCTTATGAGCAGTTCTTC. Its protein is CASSRLAGATSYEQFF.

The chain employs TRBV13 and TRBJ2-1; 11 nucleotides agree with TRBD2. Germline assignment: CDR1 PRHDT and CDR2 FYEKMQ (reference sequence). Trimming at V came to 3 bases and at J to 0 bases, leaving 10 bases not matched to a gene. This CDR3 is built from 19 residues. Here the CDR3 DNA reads TGTGCCAGCAGCTTTCTGCTAGCGGGAGGAACCCACTCCTACAATGAGCAGTTCTTC. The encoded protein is CASSFLLAGGTHSYNEQFF.

CDR3 nucleotides: TGTGCCAGCAGGACTAGTGTAGGACGGACCGGGGAGCTGTTTTTT. Protein sequence: CASRTSVGRTGELFF. V is TRBV2 and J is TRBJ2-2; TRBD2 might be the D (6 bases). This CDR3 is 15 amino acids long. Germline lookup yields CDR1 SNHLY and CDR2 FYNNEI. V lost 6 bases, J lost 5 bases, and 16 bases lay in between.

The CDR3 DNA reads as TGTGCCAGCAACGACAGGAGTGAAGCTTTCTTT. This sequence encodes CASNDRSEAFF. V gene TRBV2 combines with J gene TRBJ1-1; possible D gene TRBD1, 6 bases. The CDR3 is 11 residues long. CDR1 and CDR2 (germline): SNHLY, FYNNEI. The V end lost 7 bases, the J end lost 7 bases, and 10 bases lay between the germline ends.

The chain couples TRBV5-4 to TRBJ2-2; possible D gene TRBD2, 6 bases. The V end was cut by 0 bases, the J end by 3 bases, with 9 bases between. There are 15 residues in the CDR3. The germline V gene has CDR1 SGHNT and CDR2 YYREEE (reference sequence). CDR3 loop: CASSLGLGDTGELFF. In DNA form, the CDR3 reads TGTGCCAGCAGCTTGGGACTAGGCGACACCGGGGAGCTGTTTTTT.

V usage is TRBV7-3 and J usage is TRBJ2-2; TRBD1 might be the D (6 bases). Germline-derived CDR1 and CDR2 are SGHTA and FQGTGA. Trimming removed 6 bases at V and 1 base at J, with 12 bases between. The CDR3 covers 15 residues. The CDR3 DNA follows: TGTGCCAGCAGATCACCGGGACAGAACACCGGGGAGCTGTTTTTT. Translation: CASRSPGQNTGELFF.

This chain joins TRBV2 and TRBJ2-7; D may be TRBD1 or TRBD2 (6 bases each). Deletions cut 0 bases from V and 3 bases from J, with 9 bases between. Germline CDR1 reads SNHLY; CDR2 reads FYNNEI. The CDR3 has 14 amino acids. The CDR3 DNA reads TGTGCCAGCAGTGAAGCCAGGGGAGGCTACGAGCAGTACTTC. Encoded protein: CASSEARGGYEQYF. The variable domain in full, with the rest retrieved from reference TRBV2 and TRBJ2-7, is EPEVTQTPSHQVTQMGQEVILRCVPISNHLYFYWYRQILGQKVEFLVSFYNNEISEKSEIFDDQFSVERPDGSNFTLKIRSTKLEDSAMYFCASSEARGGYEQYFGPGTRLTVT.

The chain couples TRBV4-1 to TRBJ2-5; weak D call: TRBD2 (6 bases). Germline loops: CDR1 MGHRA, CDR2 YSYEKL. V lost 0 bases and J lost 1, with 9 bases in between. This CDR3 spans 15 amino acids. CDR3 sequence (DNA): TGCGCCAGCAGCCAAGAGACTAGGGTCCAAGAGACCCAGTACTTC. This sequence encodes CASSQETRVQETQYF.

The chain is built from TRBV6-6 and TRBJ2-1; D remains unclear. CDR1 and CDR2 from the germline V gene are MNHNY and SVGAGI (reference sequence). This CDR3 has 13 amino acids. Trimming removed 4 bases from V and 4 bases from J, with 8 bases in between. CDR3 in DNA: TGTGCCAGCAGTTCATATTCTTACAATGAGCAGTTCTTC. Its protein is CASSSYSYNEQFF.

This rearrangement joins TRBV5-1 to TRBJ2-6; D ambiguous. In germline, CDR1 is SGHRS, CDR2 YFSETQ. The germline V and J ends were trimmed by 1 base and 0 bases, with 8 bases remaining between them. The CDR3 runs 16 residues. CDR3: CASSLRSDSGANVLTF. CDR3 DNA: TGCGCCAGCAGCTTGAGGAGTGACTCTGGGGCCAACGTCCTGACTTTC.

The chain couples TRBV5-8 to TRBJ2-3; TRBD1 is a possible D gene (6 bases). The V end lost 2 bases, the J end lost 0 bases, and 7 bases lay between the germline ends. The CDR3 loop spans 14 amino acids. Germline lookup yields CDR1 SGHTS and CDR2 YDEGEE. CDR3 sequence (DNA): TGTGCCAGCAGCTTACAGGGCAGCACAGATACGCAGTATTTT. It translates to CASSLQGSTDTQYF.

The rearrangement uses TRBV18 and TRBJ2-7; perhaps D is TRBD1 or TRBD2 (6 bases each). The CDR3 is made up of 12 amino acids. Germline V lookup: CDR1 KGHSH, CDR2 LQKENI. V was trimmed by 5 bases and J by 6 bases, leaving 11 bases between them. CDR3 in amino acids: CASSGPGAEQYF. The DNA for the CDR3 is TGTGCCAGCTCAGGCCCGGGGGCCGAGCAGTACTTC.

The CDR3, as DNA: TGTGCCAGCAGCCCAACCGGGACAGACTATGACACCATATATTTT. Protein sequence: CASSPTGTDYDTIYF. The J gene is TRBJ1-3, the V gene TRBV11-2; 7 nucleotides agree with TRBD1. CDR1 and CDR2 (germline): SGHAT, FQNNGV. V was clipped by 5 bases and J by 8 bases; unmatched bases: 12. The CDR3 runs to 15 residues. Combining the CDR3 with reference TRBV11-2 and TRBJ1-3 gives the whole variable domain EAGVAQSPRYKIIEKRQSVAFWCNPISGHATLYWYQQILGQGPKLLIQFQNNGVVDDSQLPKDRFSAERLKGVDSTLKIQPAKLEDSAVYLCASSPTGTDYDTIYFGEGSWLTVV.

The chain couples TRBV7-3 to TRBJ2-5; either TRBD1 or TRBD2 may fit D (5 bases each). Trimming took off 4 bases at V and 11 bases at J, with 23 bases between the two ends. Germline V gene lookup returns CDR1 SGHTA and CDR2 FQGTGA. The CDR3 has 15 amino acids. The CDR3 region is CASSSSGDPLLQQYF. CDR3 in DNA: TGTGCCAGCAGCTCATCCGGGGACCCGCTTCTACAGCAGTACTTC.

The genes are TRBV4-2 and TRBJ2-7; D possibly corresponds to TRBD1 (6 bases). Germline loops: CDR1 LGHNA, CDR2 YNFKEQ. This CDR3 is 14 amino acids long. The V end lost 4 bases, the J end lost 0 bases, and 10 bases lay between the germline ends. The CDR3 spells CASSPRGSSYEQYF. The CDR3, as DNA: TGTGCCAGCAGCCCTAGGGGGAGCTCCTACGAGCAGTACTTC.

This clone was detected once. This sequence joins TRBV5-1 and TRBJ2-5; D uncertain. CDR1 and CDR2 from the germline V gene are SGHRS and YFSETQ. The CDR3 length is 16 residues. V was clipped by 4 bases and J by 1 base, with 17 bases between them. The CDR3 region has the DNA TGCGCCAGCAGCCGATCGTTGGTCCGGGTCCAAGAGACCCAGTACTTC. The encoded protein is CASSRSLVRVQETQYF.

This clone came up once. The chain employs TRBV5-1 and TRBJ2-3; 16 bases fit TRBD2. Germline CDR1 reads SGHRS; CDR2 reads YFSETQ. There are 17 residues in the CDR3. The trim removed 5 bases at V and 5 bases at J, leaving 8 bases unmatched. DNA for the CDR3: TGCGCCAGCAGTCCAGTGGGACTAGCGGGAGGGGAAGATACGCAGTATTTT. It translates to CASSPVGLAGGEDTQYF. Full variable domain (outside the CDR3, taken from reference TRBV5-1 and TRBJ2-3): KAGVTQTPRYLIKTRGQQVTLSCSPISGHRSVSWYQQTPGQGLQFLFEYFSETQRNKGNFPGRFSGRQFSNSRSEMNVSTLELGDSALYLCASSPVGLAGGEDTQYFGPGTRLTVL.

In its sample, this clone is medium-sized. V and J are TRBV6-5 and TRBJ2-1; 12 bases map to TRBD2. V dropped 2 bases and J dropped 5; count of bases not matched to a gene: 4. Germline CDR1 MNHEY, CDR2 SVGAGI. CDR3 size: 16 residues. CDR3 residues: CASSYTWTSGNNEQFF. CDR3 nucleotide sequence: TGTGCCAGCAGTTACACCTGGACTAGCGGGAACAATGAGCAGTTCTTC.